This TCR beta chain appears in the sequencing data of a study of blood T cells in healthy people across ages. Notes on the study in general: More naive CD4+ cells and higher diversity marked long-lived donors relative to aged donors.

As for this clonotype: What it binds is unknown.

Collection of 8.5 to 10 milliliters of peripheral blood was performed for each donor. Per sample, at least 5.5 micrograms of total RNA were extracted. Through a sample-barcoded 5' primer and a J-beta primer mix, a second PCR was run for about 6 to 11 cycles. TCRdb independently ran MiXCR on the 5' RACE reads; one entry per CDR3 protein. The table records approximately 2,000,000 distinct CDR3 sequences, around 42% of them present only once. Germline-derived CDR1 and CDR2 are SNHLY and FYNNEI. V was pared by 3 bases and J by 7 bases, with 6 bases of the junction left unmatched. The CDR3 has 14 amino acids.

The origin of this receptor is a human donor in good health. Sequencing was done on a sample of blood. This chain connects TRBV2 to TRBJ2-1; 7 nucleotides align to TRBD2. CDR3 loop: CASSDVLAGNEQFF. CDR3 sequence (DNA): TGTGCCAGCAGTGATGTTTTAGCGGGTAATGAGCAGTTCTTC.